This entry features one T cell receptor beta chain sequence. The clone's antigen remains unknown. Base qualities were left out, and no much larger clone turns up one base away. Another Seattle source contributed samples from volunteer blood donors who had recovered from COVID-19. Collaborating institutions collected whole blood in K2EDTA tubes following their own protocols. For TCRbeta analysis, collaborators shipped samples as frozen whole blood, isolated PBMCs, or DNA extracted from either of those sample types. TCRbeta CDR3 regions were amplified from genomic DNA using the immunoSEQ Assay, a bias-controlled multiplex PCR. The study's own analysis went as follows. The number of nucleated cells in each sample was estimated from the amplification of reference gene primers within the assay. To quantify the absolute abundance of each unique TCRbeta CDR3 rearrangement, sequence reads were collapsed and filtered. For each sample, productive Simpson clonality was calculated by taking the square root of Simpson's diversity index across productive rearrangements. Held by TCRdb, this immuneACCESS table contains in-frame sequences only and omits some clones. Under half of the omission traces to an unresolved V gene where checked; the cause of the rest is unknown. That table supplies the V and J calls and clone size; D and trimming were determined from the DNA. For this sample the table gives over 200,000 clones, of which around nine tenths were detected only once. Less than 15% of the sample comes from the top ten.

Sequences SGHRS (CDR1) and YFSETQ (CDR2) are obtained from the germline V gene. The CDR3 spans 15 residues, from the cysteine through the phenylalanine. Of all the DNA, just the CDR3 is kept, 45 bases in frame from base 1. V lost 4 bases and J lost 0 bases, and the count of bases not matched to a germline gene is 3. This specimen comes from a study of blood T cell repertoires in COVID-19 (dated by TCRdb to 2019 to 2021). At the level of the whole study: Collaborator samples came from the United States, Italy and Spain and covered acute and convalescent phases of COVID-19. The samples were drawn from the first 160 participants of the ongoing ImmuneRACE study and from 1,200 or so subjects provided by 6 global collaborators. The repertoires were made available in a free public database intended to serve as a resource for research on the immune response to SARS-CoV-2. Nearly every sample came with metadata listing a de-identified subject ID, COVID-19 status, age in years and sex. Where available, HLA class I and class II types were taken from metadata supplied by the sample provider and were not determined by assay-based typing. Subjects who had been exposed to COVID-19, were actively infected with it, or had recovered from it provided the deeply sampled blood TCRbeta repertoires that made up the dataset. The material from the prospective study consisted of cDNA or gDNA derived from T cells, B-cell-depleted T cells, or PBMCs.

General study outcomes and caveats: The quantity of clinical and demographic metadata differed by source and by participant and was supplied without curation.

The material sequenced was peripheral blood. The chain couples TRBV5-1 to TRBJ1-4, with 7 middle bases fitting TRBD1. The clonotype originates from a woman between 18 and 29 years old who had recovered from COVID-19. The nucleotide sequence reads TGCGCCAGCAGCCCGGACAGGCCAACTAATGAAAAACTGTTTTTT. This is translated as CASSPDRPTNEKLFF. Joined to the reference TRBV5-1 and TRBJ1-4 proteins, this CDR3 gives the full variable domain: KAGVTQTPRYLIKTRGQQVTLSCSPISGHRSVSWYQQTPGQGLQFLFEYFSETQRNKGNFPGRFSGRQFSNSRSEMNVSTLELGDSALYLCASSPDRPTNEKLFFGSGTQLSVL.